Each of the 5 T cell receptor beta chains below was sequenced from the same sample in a study of beta chain features in type 1 diabetes. Every isolated RNA sample was fully reverse transcribed, so sequencing captured expressed TCRB transcripts. The table came from immunoSEQ multiplex PCR; TCRdb's copy has only in-frame clones and leaves some out. Among about half a million clones listed, 30% were seen once. Sequenced: naive CD4+ T cells from blood. The receptor set was obtained from a man younger than 35 in good health.

This sequence joins TRBV7-9 and TRBJ2-2; D remains unclear. CDR1 is SEHNR and CDR2 is FQNEAQ in the germline V gene (reference sequence). The V gene lost 5 bases and the J gene lost 6 bases, with 10 bases spanning the gap. The CDR3 spans 13 residues. The CDR3 nucleotides read TGTGCCAGCAGCCCTCGGACGGCCGGGGAGCTGTTTTTT. Translating gives CASSPRTAGELFF.

V gene TRBV30 combines with J gene TRBJ2-7, with TRBD2 matching over 8 bases. V shed 2 bases and J 1 base; nucleotides not matched to a gene: 7. The CDR3 is made up of 15 amino acids. Germline V lookup: CDR1 GTSNPN, CDR2 SVGIG (reference sequence). In DNA form, the CDR3 reads TGTGCCTGGAGTCATGGACTAGCCGTTTCCTACGAGCAGTACTTC. Protein sequence: CAWSHGLAVSYEQYF.

This sequence joins TRBV28 and TRBJ2-7; D is uncertain. V dropped 7 bases and J dropped 0 bases, with 10 bases sitting between them. CDR3 length: 13 amino acids. From germline, CDR1 is MDHEN and CDR2 SYDVKM. Here the CDR3 DNA reads TGTGCCAGCAACCCGCCAGTCTCCTACGAGCAGTACTTC. This gives the protein CASNPPVSYEQYF.

This clone was seen a few times. The rearrangement joins TRBV18 to TRBJ2-1; D uncertain. Deletions cut 2 bases from V and 0 bases from J, with 8 bases between. CDR1 KGHSH and CDR2 LQKENI come from the germline V gene. The CDR3 totals 15 residues. The CDR3 spells CASSPAPSSYNEQFF. The CDR3 DNA is TGTGCCAGCTCACCAGCCCCGAGCTCCTACAATGAGCAGTTCTTC.

This clone was picked up a small number of times. This sequence joins TRBV18 and TRBJ1-5, with TRBD1 as a possible D gene (5 bases). Trimming shortened V by 4 bases and J by 4 bases, and 11 bases separated the two germline ends. The germline CDR1 and CDR2 sequences are KGHSH and LQKENI. The CDR3 sequence is 14 residues long. CDR3 bases: TGTGCCAGCTCACTACTGACAGAGAATCAGCCCCAGCATTTT. Its protein is CASSLLTENQPQHF.